What follows describes a single T cell receptor (beta chain). Its antigen remains unidentified. Measured with immunoSEQ multiplex PCR; TCRdb has only the in-frame clones, and not every one. The table includes some 80,000 clones, about 88% detected once. V shed 2 bases and J shed 7 bases, with 10 bases lying between them. Germline V lookup: CDR1 SGHNT, CDR2 YYREEE (reference sequence). The CDR3 totals 13 residues. Systemic immunosuppression or autoimmune disease history was grounds to exclude patients. This sample was included in a study of OX40 agonist ivuxolimab in advanced cancers. Study summary: Six ivuxolimab dose levels, 0.01 to 10 mg/kg, were given intravenously every 2 weeks.

Study-wide results and limits: Patients with a partial response at 0.1-3.0 mg/kg had among the lowest clonal expansion.

The chain joins TRBV5-4 to TRBJ2-1; weak D call: TRBD1 (6 bases). The receptor's source is an adult with an advanced solid tumor such as melanoma, head and neck, liver or kidney cancer. The sample was CD4+ or CD8+ T cells sorted from blood, taken in a trial of the OX40 agonist ivuxolimab. The CDR3 DNA follows: TGTGCCAGCAGCTTAGGGGGTGATAATGAGCAGTTCTTC. Translated, it gives CASSLGGDNEQFF.